This T cell receptor (beta chain) is drawn from a study of shared clonotypes between healthy human individuals. Study-level information: Each donor contributed plates that comprised three CD4 naive, three CD4 memory, two CD8 naive and one CD8 memory.

This CDR3 is 16 amino acids long. Germline-derived CDR1 and CDR2 are LGHNA and YNFKEQ. The V end lost 2 bases, the J end lost 0 bases, and 13 bases lay between the germline ends. CD45RA-negative memory and CD45RA+ naive subsets were split from the CD4+ cells. For every subset, genomic DNA was evenly distributed across several immunoSEQ plates. The sorted-subset replicate PCRs were given around 190 ng DNA, which is 30,000 or so T cell genomes. The table came from immunoSEQ multiplex PCR; TCRdb's copy has only in-frame clones and leaves some out. The repertoire includes a few million clones, approximately 93% of them detected once, and about 0.41% sits in the top ten.

Sequencing was performed on naive CD4+ T cells from PBMCs. Subset noted: CD45RA+ positively selected. V is TRBV4-2 and J is TRBJ1-1, with no clear D. This TCR was recovered from a man aged 18 to 35 in good health. Some clones in this sample may be carry-over from other donors' samples. The CDR3 DNA reads as TGTGCCAGCAGCCAAAGTCCCTTGATGCTGAACACTGAAGCTTTCTTT. This encodes CASSQSPLMLNTEAFF.